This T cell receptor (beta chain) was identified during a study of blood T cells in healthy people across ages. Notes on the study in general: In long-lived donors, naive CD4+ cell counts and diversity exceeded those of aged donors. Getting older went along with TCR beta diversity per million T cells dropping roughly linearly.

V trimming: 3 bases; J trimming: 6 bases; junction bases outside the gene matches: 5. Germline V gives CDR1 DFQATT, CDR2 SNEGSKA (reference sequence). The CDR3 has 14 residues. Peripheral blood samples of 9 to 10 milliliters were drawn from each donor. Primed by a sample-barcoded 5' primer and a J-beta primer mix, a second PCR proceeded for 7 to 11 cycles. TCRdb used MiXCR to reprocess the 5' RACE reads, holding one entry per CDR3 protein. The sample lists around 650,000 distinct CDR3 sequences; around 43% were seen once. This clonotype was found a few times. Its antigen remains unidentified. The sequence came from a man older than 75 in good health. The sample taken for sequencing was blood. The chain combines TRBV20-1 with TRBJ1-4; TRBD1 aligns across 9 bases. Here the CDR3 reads CSASGQGQDEKLFF. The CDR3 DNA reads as TGCAGTGCTAGCGGACAGGGGCAGGATGAAAAACTGTTTTTT.